These T cell receptor beta chains were read from a single sample in a study of T cells in Graves' hyperthyroidism and ophthalmopathy. TCRdb reanalysed the multiplex PCR reads using MiXCR and keeps one entry per CDR3 protein. The sample includes 280,000 or so distinct CDR3 sequences, 25% to 30% of them seen just once. Material for sequencing was blood. These receptors were taken from a man aged 40-49 years with Graves' hyperthyroidism that later progressed to Graves' ophthalmopathy. CDR3s include the opening cysteine and the closing phenylalanine or tryptophan. The D gene is left open where the match is weak. The size field is filled for only some rows; it gives once, few, many or a size class.

TRBD2	TRBV9	many	15	TRBJ2-5	TGTGCCAGCAGCGTAGCGGGAGGGCCCCAAGAGACCCAGTACTTC	CASSVAGGPQETQYF
.	TRBV6-1	.	14	TRBJ1-1	TGTGCCAGCAGTCAAGGCGGGGCGGGGACTGAAGCTTTCTTT	CASSQGGAGTEAFF
.	TRBV7-2	few	13	TRBJ2-5	TGTGCCAGCAGCACGGTCAGGGGTGAGACCCAGTACTTC	CASSTVRGETQYF
TRBD2	TRBV11-2	many	16	TRBJ2-1	TGTGCCAGCAGCTTATCCCTAGCGGGAACCTACAATGAGCAGTTCTTC	CASSLSLAGTYNEQFF
.	TRBV29-1	many	12	TRBJ1-1	TGCAGCGGTACCTCGACGGGAACTGAAGCTTTCTTT	CSGTSTGTEAFF
.	TRBV28	.	14	TRBJ2-7	TGTGCCAGCAGTCTCCCCGAGGACCCAAAGGAGCAGTACTTC	CASSLPEDPKEQYF
.	TRBV15	many	17	TRBJ2-4	TGTGCCACGGACCCCGGGAAAGGGACTTTGGCCAAAAACATTCAGTACTTC	CATDPGKGTLAKNIQYF
TRBD1	TRBV7-2	once	11	TRBJ1-2	TGTGCCAGCAGAAGACAGGGGGGCTACACCTTC	CASRRQGGYTF
.	TRBV27	.	13	TRBJ1-2	TGTGCCAGCACTGCCCACCCGTTAGTTGGCTACACCTTC	CASTAHPLVGYTF
.	TRBV20-1	.	13	TRBJ2-7	TGCAGTGCTAGACCCCAGGGTAACCACGAGCAGTACTTC	CSARPQGNHEQYF
TRBD2	TRBV25-1	many	16	TRBJ2-2	TGTGCCAGCAGTGTGTGGGGACTAGAAGGGACCGGGGAGCTGTTTTTT	CASSVWGLEGTGELFF
.	TRBV12-3/TRBV12-4	.	14	TRBJ2-7	TGTGCCAGCAGTTTATGGGTCGGGCAGGACGAGCAGTACTTC	CASSLWVGQDEQYF
.	TRBV6-2/TRBV6-3	.	15	TRBJ2-7	TGCGCCAGCAGTGGCGGGACGCAGGGGACCTACGAGCAGTACTTC	CASSGGTQGTYEQYF
TRBD2	TRBV5-6	many	17	TRBJ2-2	TGTGCCAGCAGTCGAAGGACTAGCGGGAGCCACACCGGGGAGCTGTTTTTT	CASSRRTSGSHTGELFF
.	TRBV6-1	.	17	TRBJ2-7	TGTGCCAGCAGAAAGGTTACCGGGACACCGTCACCGTACGAGCAGTACTTC	CASRKVTGTPSPYEQYF
.	TRBV12-3/TRBV12-4	many	13	TRBJ1-1	TGTGCCAGCATCTATCACCGGTTGTCTGAAGCTTTCTTT	CASIYHRLSEAFF
.	TRBV24-1	many	12	TRBJ2-5	TGTGCCACCAGTGATTTCCAAGAGACCCAGTACTTC	CATSDFQETQYF
.	TRBV20-1	many	14	TRBJ1-3	TGCAGTGCTCTACTCGAAAGCTCTGGAAACACCATATATTTT	CSALLESSGNTIYF
.	TRBV19	many	14	TRBJ1-5	TGTGCCAGTACTCAGGGCGGGAGCAATCAGCCCCAGCATTTT	CASTQGGSNQPQHF
TRBD1	TRBV4-2	many	13	TRBJ2-7	TGTGCCAGCAGCCAGCGACAGGGCCACGAGCAGTACTTC	CASSQRQGHEQYF
TRBD2	TRBV28	many	16	TRBJ2-4	TGTGCCAGCAGTCCAAGACTAGCAGGAAACAAAAACATTCAGTACTTC	CASSPRLAGNKNIQYF
.	TRBV27	many	14	TRBJ1-1	TGTGCCAGCCATAAGGCAGGGCAGGTCGCTGAAGCTTTCTTT	CASHKAGQVAEAFF
TRBD1	TRBV28	few	14	TRBJ2-7	TGTGCCAGCAGTCCACCGGGACAGCCCTACGAGCAGTACTTC	CASSPPGQPYEQYF
.	TRBV4-1	many	13	TRBJ1-5	TGCGCCAGCAGCCGCAAATTAGATCAGCCCCAGCATTTT	CASSRKLDQPQHF
TRBD1	TRBV10-2	many	16	TRBJ1-1	TGCGCCAGCACGGACAGGGACCTATACTTGGGTACTGAAGCTTTCTTT	CASTDRDLYLGTEAFF
.	TRBV18	.	14	TRBJ2-7	TGTGCCAGCTCACAGACTAGTACCATGTACGAGCAGTACTTC	CASSQTSTMYEQYF
.	TRBV6-5	many	14	TRBJ1-1	TGTGCCAGCAGCACCGGGACTCTTACCACTGAAGCTTTCTTT	CASSTGTLTTEAFF
TRBD1	TRBV12-3/TRBV12-4	.	15	TRBJ1-2	TGTGCCAGCAGTTTGGGACAGGGAAGAGGGGATGGCTACACCTTC	CASSLGQGRGDGYTF
TRBD2	TRBV11-2	many	17	TRBJ2-7	TGTGCCAGCAGCTTAGGAACTTTGGGGAGCGGGACCTACGAGCAGTACTTC	CASSLGTLGSGTYEQYF
.	TRBV7-6	many	15	TRBJ2-7	TGTGCCAGCAGTAAAACAGGCAGCAGCTCCTACGAGCAGTACTTC	CASSKTGSSSYEQYF
TRBD2	TRBV11-2	many	15	TRBJ2-5	TGTGCCAGCAGCCGCGGGACTAGCGGCCAAGAGACCCAGTACTTC	CASSRGTSGQETQYF